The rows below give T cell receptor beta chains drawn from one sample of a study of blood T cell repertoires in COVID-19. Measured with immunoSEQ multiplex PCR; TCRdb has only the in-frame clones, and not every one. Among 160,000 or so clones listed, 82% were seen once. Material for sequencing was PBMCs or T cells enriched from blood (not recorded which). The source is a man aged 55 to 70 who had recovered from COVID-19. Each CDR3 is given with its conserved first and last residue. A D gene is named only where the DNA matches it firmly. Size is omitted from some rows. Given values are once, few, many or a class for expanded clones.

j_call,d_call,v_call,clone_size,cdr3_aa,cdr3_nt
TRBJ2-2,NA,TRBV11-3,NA,CASSLEGPPGELFF,TGTGCCAGCAGCTTAGAGGGCCCTCCCGGGGAGCTGTTTTTT
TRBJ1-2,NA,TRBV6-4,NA,CASSRDSGYGYTF,TGTGCCAGCAGCAGGGATTCGGGTTATGGCTACACCTTC
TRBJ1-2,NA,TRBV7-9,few,CASSFSGLLGYGYTF,TGTGCCAGCAGCTTCTCAGGGCTCCTAGGCTATGGCTACACCTTC
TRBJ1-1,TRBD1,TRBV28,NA,CASSSFYGRQGQNTEAFF,TGTGCCAGCAGCTCCTTCTACGGCAGACAGGGGCAGAACACTGAAGCTTTCTTT
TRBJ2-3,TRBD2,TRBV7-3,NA,CASSPHLLAGGPTDTQYF,TGTGCCAGCAGCCCACATTTACTAGCGGGGGGCCCCACAGATACGCAGTATTTT
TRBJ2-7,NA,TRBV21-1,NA,CASSKRGLGGGTFYEQYF,TGTGCCAGCAGCAAAAGGGGGCTCGGCGGGGGGACTTTCTACGAGCAGTACTTC
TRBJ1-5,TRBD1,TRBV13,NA,CASSQGQGAQPQHF,TGTGCCAGCAGCCAGGGACAGGGCGCCCAGCCCCAGCATTTT
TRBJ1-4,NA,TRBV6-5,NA,CASSLGSANEKLFF,TGTGCCAGCAGCCTCGGTTCGGCTAATGAAAAACTGTTTTTT
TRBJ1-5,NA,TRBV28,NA,CASSSRFFQPQHF,TGTGCCAGCAGTTCACGGTTTTTTCAGCCCCAGCATTTT
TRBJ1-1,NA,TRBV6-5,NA,CASSLTVRDEAFF,TGTGCCAGCAGCTTAACAGTTCGGGATGAAGCTTTCTTT